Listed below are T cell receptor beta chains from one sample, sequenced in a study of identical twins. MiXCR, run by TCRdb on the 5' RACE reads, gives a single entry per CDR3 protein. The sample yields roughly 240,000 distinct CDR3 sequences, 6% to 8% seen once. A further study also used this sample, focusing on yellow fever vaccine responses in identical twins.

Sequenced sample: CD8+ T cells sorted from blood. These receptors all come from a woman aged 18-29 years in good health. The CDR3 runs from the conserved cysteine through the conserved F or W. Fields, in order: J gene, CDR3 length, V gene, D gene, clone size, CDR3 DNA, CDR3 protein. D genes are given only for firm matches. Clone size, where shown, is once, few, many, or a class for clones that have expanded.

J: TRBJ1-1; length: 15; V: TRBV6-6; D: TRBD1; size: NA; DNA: TGTGCCAGCAGCCCTGGGACAGGGGCGAACACTGAAGCTTTCTTT; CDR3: CASSPGTGANTEAFF
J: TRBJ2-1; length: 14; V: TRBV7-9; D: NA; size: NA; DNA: TGTGCCAGCAGCTCAAGAGAACAGGCGGGTGAGCAGTTCTTC; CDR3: CASSSREQAGEQFF
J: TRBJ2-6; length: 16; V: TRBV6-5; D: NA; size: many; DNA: TGTGCCAGCAGTTACGACGGAACCTCTGGGGCCAACGTCCTGACTTTC; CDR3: CASSYDGTSGANVLTF
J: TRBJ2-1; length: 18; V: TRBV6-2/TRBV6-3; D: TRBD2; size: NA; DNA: TGTGCCAGCAGTTACTCGAACGTGGGAGGGCCGCTCTTCAGTGAGCAGTTCTTC; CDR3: CASSYSNVGGPLFSEQFF
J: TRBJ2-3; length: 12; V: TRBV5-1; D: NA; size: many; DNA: TGCGCCAGCAGCTTAGACATGATAAAACAGTATTTT; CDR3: CASSLDMIKQYF
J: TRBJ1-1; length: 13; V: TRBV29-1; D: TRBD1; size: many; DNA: TGCAGCGTTGAGTCCCGGGACAGGGGGCAAGCTTTCTTT; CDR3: CSVESRDRGQAFF
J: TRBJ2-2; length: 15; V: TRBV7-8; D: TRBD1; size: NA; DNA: TGTGCCAGCAGGGCCGGGACAGGAATCGCCGGGGAGCTGTTTTTT; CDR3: CASRAGTGIAGELFF
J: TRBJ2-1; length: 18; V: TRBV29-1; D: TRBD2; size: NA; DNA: TGCAGCGTTGACGAGGGGACTAGCGGGAGTTTCACCTACAATGAGCAGTTCTTC; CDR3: CSVDEGTSGSFTYNEQFF
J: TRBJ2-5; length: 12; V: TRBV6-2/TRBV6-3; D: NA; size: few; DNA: TGTGCCAGCAGTAAAGGCGTGGAGACCCAGTACTTC; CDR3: CASSKGVETQYF
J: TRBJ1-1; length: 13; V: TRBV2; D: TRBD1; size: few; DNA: TGTGCCAGCTGGGACAGGGGTGGGCTGGTGGCTTTCTTT; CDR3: CASWDRGGLVAFF
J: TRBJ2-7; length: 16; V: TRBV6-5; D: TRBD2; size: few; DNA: TGTGCCAGCAGTTACCGTGGACTAGCGGGAGACTACGAGCAGTACTTC; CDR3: CASSYRGLAGDYEQYF
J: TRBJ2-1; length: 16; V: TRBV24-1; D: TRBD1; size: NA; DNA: TGTGCCACCAGTGATTGGGGGACAGGGGGAATGTTGGAGCAGTTCTTC; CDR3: CATSDWGTGGMLEQFF
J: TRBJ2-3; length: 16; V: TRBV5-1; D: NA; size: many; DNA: TGCGCCAGCAGCTTACTCCGGGACCCCCGAGTAGATACGCAGTATTTT; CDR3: CASSLLRDPRVDTQYF
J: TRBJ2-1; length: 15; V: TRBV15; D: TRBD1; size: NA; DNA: TGTGCCACCAGCACTCCGAAACAGGGGGCGGGTGAGCAGTTCTTC; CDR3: CATSTPKQGAGEQFF
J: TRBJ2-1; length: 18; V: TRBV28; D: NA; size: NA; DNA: TGTGCCAGCAGACCCTCCAGCAACGGGGGGCCGGCCCCCGATGAGCAGTTCTTC; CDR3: CASRPSSNGGPAPDEQFF
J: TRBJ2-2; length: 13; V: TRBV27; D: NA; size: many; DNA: TGTGCCAGCAGCGCTCGAGTAGCCGGGGAGCTGTTTTTT; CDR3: CASSARVAGELFF
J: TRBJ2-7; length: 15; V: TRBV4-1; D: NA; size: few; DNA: TGCGCCAGCAGCCCCGGACGGCAAACCTCCTACGAGCAGTACTTC; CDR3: CASSPGRQTSYEQYF
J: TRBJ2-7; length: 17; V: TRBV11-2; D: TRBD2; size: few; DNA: TGTGCCAGCAGCTTACGTGCTCCGGGAGGGGTTTTTTACGAGCAGTACTTC; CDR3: CASSLRAPGGVFYEQYF
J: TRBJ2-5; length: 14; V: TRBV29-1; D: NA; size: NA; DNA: TGCAGCGTTGAAGATGGCGCGGGGAAAGAGACCCAGTACTTC; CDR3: CSVEDGAGKETQYF
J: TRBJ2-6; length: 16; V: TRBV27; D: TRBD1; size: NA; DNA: TGTGCCAGCATGGGGACAGGGTCTTCTGGGGCCAACGTCCTGACTTTC; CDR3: CASMGTGSSGANVLTF
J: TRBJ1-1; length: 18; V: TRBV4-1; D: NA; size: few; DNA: TGCGCCAGCAGCCAAGATTGGACCCGGGGGGCGCTGAACACTGAAGCTTTCTTT; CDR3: CASSQDWTRGALNTEAFF
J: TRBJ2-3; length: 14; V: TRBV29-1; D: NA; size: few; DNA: TGCAGCGTTGAAGATTCGCTTTCATCAGATACGCAGTATTTT; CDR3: CSVEDSLSSDTQYF
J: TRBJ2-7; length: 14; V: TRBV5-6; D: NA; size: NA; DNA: TGTGCCAGCAGCTACGGGACGCCTGCAGGGGAGCAGTACTTC; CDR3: CASSYGTPAGEQYF
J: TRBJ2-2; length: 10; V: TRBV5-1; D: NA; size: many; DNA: TGCGCCAAAGGCACCGGGGAGCTGTTTTTT; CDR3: CAKGTGELFF
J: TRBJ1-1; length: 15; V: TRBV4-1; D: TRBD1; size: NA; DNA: TGCGCCAGCAGTAGGCCGGGACAGGGAGGCACTGAAGCTTTCTTT; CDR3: CASSRPGQGGTEAFF
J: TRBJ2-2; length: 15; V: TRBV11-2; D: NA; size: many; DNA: TGTGCCAGCAGCTTCGTTCTGGGTTTATCCGGGGAGCTGTTTTTT; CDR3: CASSFVLGLSGELFF
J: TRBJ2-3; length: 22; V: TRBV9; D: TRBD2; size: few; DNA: TGTGCCAGCAGCGTAGAGAAACCGGGACTAGCGGGAGTGGTTAAAGGCACAGATACGCAGTATTTT; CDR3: CASSVEKPGLAGVVKGTDTQYF
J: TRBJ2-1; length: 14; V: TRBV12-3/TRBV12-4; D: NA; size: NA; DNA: TGTGCCAGCAGTTTTGGAGTTCCCTACAATGAGCAGTTCTTC; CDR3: CASSFGVPYNEQFF
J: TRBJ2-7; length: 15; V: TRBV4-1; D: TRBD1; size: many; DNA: TGCGCCAGCAGCCAAGACCAGGGGGCTTCGTACGAGCAGTACTTC; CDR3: CASSQDQGASYEQYF
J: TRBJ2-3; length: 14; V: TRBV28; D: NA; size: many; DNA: TGTGCCAGCAGTGAAGACCGCAGCACAGATACGCAGTATTTT; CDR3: CASSEDRSTDTQYF
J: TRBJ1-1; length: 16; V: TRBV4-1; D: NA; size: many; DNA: TGCGCCAGCAGCCAAGAGGCGGGGGGGGCTGCCACTGAAGCTTTCTTT; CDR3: CASSQEAGGAATEAFF
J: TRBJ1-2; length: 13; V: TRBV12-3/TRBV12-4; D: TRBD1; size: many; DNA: TGTGCCAGCAGTCTGACAGGGGGCTATGGCTACACCTTC; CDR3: CASSLTGGYGYTF
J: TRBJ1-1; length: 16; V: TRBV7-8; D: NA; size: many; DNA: TGTGCCAGCAGCTCAAATTCCAGGGAATGGATCACTGAAGCTTTCTTT; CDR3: CASSSNSREWITEAFF
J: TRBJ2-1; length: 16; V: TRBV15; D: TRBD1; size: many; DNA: TGTGCCACCAGTTCGGGACAGGATTATTTTTACAATGAGCAGTTCTTC; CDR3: CATSSGQDYFYNEQFF
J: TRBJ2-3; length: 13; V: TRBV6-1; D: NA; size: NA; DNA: TGTGCCAGCAGTCCTTATTGGGTGGATACGCAGTATTTT; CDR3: CASSPYWVDTQYF
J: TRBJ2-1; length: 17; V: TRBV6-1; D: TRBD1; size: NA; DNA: TGTGCCAGCAGGAAAGACAGGGACATTGGGATATACAATGAGCAGTTCTTC; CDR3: CASRKDRDIGIYNEQFF
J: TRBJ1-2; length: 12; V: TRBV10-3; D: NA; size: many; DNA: TGTGCCATCAGCTGGGACGGGGTCGGCTACACCTTC; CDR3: CAISWDGVGYTF
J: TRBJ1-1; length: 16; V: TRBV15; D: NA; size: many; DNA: TGTGCCACCAGCAGAGATCCAGGCCTCTGGGACACTGAAGCTTTCTTT; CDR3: CATSRDPGLWDTEAFF
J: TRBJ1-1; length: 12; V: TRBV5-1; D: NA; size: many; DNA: TGCGCCAGCAGCTTGCCCGGCACTGAAGCTTTCTTT; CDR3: CASSLPGTEAFF
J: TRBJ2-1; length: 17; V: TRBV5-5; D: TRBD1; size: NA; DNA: TGTGCCAGCAGCCTGACCCACAGGGGACGTTCCTACAATGAGCAGTTCTTC; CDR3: CASSLTHRGRSYNEQFF
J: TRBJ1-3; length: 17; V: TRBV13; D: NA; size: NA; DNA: TGTGCCAGCAGCTTTTTGGCCAGGGGTTCGGAAGGAAACACCATATATTTT; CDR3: CASSFLARGSEGNTIYF
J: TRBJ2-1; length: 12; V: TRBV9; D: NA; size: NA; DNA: TGTGCCAGCAGCGCCTCTTTGGGTGAGCAGTTCTTC; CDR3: CASSASLGEQFF
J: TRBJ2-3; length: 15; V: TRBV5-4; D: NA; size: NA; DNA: TGTGCCAGCAGCACCCAGGGGGGCAGCACAGATACGCAGTATTTT; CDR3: CASSTQGGSTDTQYF